The 24 T cell receptor beta chains presented below share a single source sample, sequenced in a study of cytomegalovirus exposure and HLA in healthy donors. The PCR used 60 Vbeta and 13 Jbeta primers. Sequencing was performed with immunoSEQ multiplex PCR; in TCRdb, only in-frame clones are kept and a portion is missing. The sample records about 190,000 clones, roughly 80% being singletons. What was sequenced was PBMCs. These receptors were taken from a man in his fifties or sixties in good health and CMV-seronegative.

The chain employs TRBV27 and TRBJ2-3; perhaps TRBD2 as D (7 bases). The CDR3 length is 14 residues. Germline lookup yields CDR1 MNHEY and CDR2 SMNVEV (reference sequence). Trimming left V 4 bases short and J 1 base short, with 9 bases between. The DNA for the CDR3 is TGTGCCAGCAGTTACGGGGGGCGCACAGATACGCAGTATTTT. This codes for CASSYGGRTDTQYF.

The rearrangement links TRBV29-1 to TRBJ1-1; a possible D gene is TRBD1 (5 bases). Deletions cut 5 bases from V and 1 base from J, with 8 bases between. Germline CDR1 SQVTM, CDR2 ANQGSEA. This CDR3 region has 12 residues. The CDR3 DNA is TGCAGCGTTCAAAGGGGGAACACTGAAGCTTTCTTT. Amino acids: CSVQRGNTEAFF.

The V gene is TRBV6-4, the J gene TRBJ2-1; D is ambiguous. The CDR3 totals 14 residues. V was clipped by 2 bases and J by 2 bases, with 7 bases between them. Germline-derived CDR1 and CDR2 are MRHNA and SNTAGT. CDR3 sequence (DNA): TGTGCCAGCAGTGACGGCAACACCTACAATGAGCAGTTCTTC. Translated: CASSDGNTYNEQFF.

The CDR3 coding sequence is TGCGCCAGCAGCCCGGGACAGGGGGCCGAAAAACTGTTTTTT. Translating it yields CASSPGQGAEKLFF. This rearrangement joins TRBV4-3 to TRBJ1-4; 12 nucleotides match TRBD1. There are 14 residues in the CDR3. V was pared by 4 bases and J by 8 bases, with 2 bases of the junction left unmatched. The germline CDR1 and CDR2 sequences are LGHNA and YSLEER.

The chain carries TRBV5-5 and TRBJ1-2; 9 bases fit TRBD1. V was pared by 2 bases and J by 4 bases, with 6 bases of the junction left unmatched. The CDR3 length is 15 residues. In germline, CDR1 is SGHKS, CDR2 YYEKEE (reference sequence). CDR3: CASSLRTGEGYGYTF. The CDR3 DNA sequence: TGTGCCAGCAGCTTACGGACAGGGGAAGGCTATGGCTACACCTTC. Looking up the rest from reference TRBV5-5 and TRBJ1-2 gives the full variable domain: DAGVTQSPTHLIKTRGQQVTLRCSPISGHKSVSWYQQVLGQGPQFIFQYYEKEERGRGNFPDRFSARQFPNYSSELNVNALLLGDSALYLCASSLRTGEGYGYTFGSGTRLTVV.

The V and J genes are TRBV9 and TRBJ2-1; TRBD1 might be the D (6 bases). CDR1 is SGDLS and CDR2 is YYNGEE in the germline V gene. With 0 bases removed from V and 7 bases from J, the gap between germline ends came to 11 bases. The CDR3 is 14 amino acids. The CDR3, as DNA: TGTGCCAGCAGCGTAGATCGGACAGATAATGAGCAGTTCTTC. Its translation is CASSVDRTDNEQFF. Using reference TRBV9 and TRBJ2-1 for the parts outside the CDR3, the full variable domain is DSGVTQTPKHLITATGQRVTLRCSPRSGDLSVYWYQQSLDQGLQFLIQYYNGEERAKGNILERFSAQQFPDLHSELNLSSLELGDSALYFCASSVDRTDNEQFFGPGTRLTVL.

The CDR3 nucleotides are TGTGCCAGCAGCGAGGGTGTGGGAGGGACGGCTTTCTTT. Encoded protein: CASSEGVGGTAFF. This sequence joins TRBV7-2 and TRBJ1-1, with D maybe TRBD1 (5 bases). V lost 5 bases and J lost 11, with 18 bases in between. CDR1 is SGHTA, CDR2 FQGNSA, per germline. The CDR3 has 13 residues.

This clone was seen more than once but under ten times. The rearrangement links TRBV7-2 to TRBJ1-1; D is possibly TRBD1 (6 bases). Trimming pared 6 bases from V and 1 base from J, leaving 15 bases between. CDR3 length: 15 amino acids. CDR1 SGHTA and CDR2 FQGNSA come from the germline V gene. This chain's CDR3 is CASSQKGGKNTEAFF. The CDR3 DNA follows: TGTGCCAGCAGTCAAAAGGGGGGGAAGAACACTGAAGCTTTCTTT.

The rearrangement links TRBV6-1 to TRBJ2-1; maybe TRBD1 (6 bases). CDR1 is MNHNS, CDR2 SASEGT, per germline. Trimming took off 2 bases at V and 3 bases at J, with 11 bases between the two ends. The CDR3 extends over 15 amino acids. CDR3 in amino acids: CASSEQTGNYNEQFF. The CDR3 nucleotides read TGTGCCAGCAGTGAACAGACAGGAAACTACAATGAGCAGTTCTTC.

The genes are TRBV5-4 and TRBJ2-3; the D gene is possibly TRBD2 (7 bases). V was pared by 1 base and J by 2 bases, with 11 bases between. Germline CDR1 and CDR2: SGHNT and YYREEE (reference sequence). The CDR3 is 15 amino acids. The chain's CDR3 is CASSLRGGSTDTQYF. The DNA for the CDR3 is TGTGCCAGCAGCTTGCGCGGGGGCTCCACAGATACGCAGTATTTT. The entire variable domain, with the rest obtained from reference TRBV5-4 and TRBJ2-3, is as follows: ETGVTQSPTHLIKTRGQQVTLRCSSQSGHNTVSWYQQALGQGPQFIFQYYREEENGRGNFPPRFSGLQFPNYSSELNVNALELDDSALYLCASSLRGGSTDTQYFGPGTRLTVL.

V usage is TRBV7-8 and J usage is TRBJ1-2, with D possibly matching TRBD1 (6 bases). The ends were cut back, 5 bases at V and 7 bases at J, with 20 bases in the middle. CDR3 length: 15 amino acids. Per the germline V gene, CDR1 is SGHVS and CDR2 is FQNEAQ. CDR3 bases: TGTGCCAGCAGCGCTTACAGGGAGGGTTCTCCTGGCTACACCTTC. It codes for CASSAYREGSPGYTF.

This clone has a handful of counts. The chain is built from TRBV6-5 and TRBJ1-2; 10 bases line up with TRBD1. The CDR3 totals 16 residues. The germline V gene has CDR1 MNHEY and CDR2 SVGAGI. Trimming took 0 bases from V and 7 from J; bases not matched to a gene: 8. As DNA, the CDR3 is TGTGCCAGCAGTTACTCGAGGTCCGGGACAGGGGTTGGCTACACCTTC. Protein product: CASSYSRSGTGVGYTF.

The chain recombines TRBV4-2 with TRBJ1-2; 10 positions agree with TRBD1. There are 15 residues in the CDR3. Germline V gene sequence: CDR1 LGHNA, CDR2 YNFKEQ. The ends lost 3 bases at V and 4 bases at J; junction bases unmatched: 5. The CDR3 loop reads CASSQAGTGVYGYTF. The CDR3 nucleotides read TGTGCCAGCAGCCAGGCCGGGACAGGGGTCTATGGCTACACCTTC.

The chain couples TRBV10-3 to TRBJ2-3; TRBD1 matches at 7 bases. The CDR3 spans 14 residues. Unmatched junction bases numbered 3, after V lost 6 bases and J lost 0 bases. Germline V gene data show CDR1 as ENHRY and CDR2 as SYGVKD. The CDR3 region has the DNA TGTGCCATCAGGACAGGGATTAGCACAGATACGCAGTATTTT. Translating gives CAIRTGISTDTQYF.

The J gene is TRBJ2-2, the V gene TRBV30; D remains ambiguous. The V end was cut by 4 bases, the J end by 13 bases, with 13 bases between. From germline, CDR1 is GTSNPN and CDR2 SVGIG (reference sequence). The length of the CDR3 is 11 residues. The CDR3 DNA sequence: TGTGCCTGGAACGAACACCGCGGGCTGTTTTTT. This sequence encodes CAWNEHRGLFF. The full variable domain, with the rest looked up from reference TRBV30 and TRBJ2-2, is SQTIHQWPATLVQPVGSPLSLECTVEGTSNPNLYWYRQAAGRGLQLLFYSVGIGQISSEVPQNLSASRPQDRQFILSSKKLLLSDSGFYLCAWNEHRGLFFGEGSRLTVL.

The V call is TRBV20-1, the J call TRBJ1-2; D is uncertain. From germline, CDR1 is DFQATT and CDR2 SNEGSKA (reference sequence). Trimming took off 3 bases at V and 4 bases at J, with 6 bases between the two ends. The CDR3 runs 11 residues. This CDR3 is CSASVGYGYTF. The CDR3 nucleotides are TGCAGTGCTAGCGTCGGCTATGGCTACACCTTC.

The chain recombines TRBV11-3 with TRBJ2-3, with D maybe TRBD1 (5 bases). V dropped 1 base and J dropped 0 bases, with 5 bases sitting between them. CDR3 length: 14 amino acids. CDR1 and CDR2 (germline): SGHNT, YENEEA. The CDR3 DNA sequence: TGTGCCAGCAGCTTAGGGGGCAGCACAGATACGCAGTATTTT. Amino acid sequence: CASSLGGSTDTQYF.

This rearrangement joins TRBV2 to TRBJ2-1; D possibly corresponds to TRBD1 (7 bases). The V gene's germline CDR1 is SNHLY and CDR2 FYNNEI. V was shortened by 6 bases and J by 4 bases, with 10 bases between the two germline ends. This CDR3 is built from 13 residues. The CDR3 nucleotides are TGTGCCAGCAGGGGGGGACAGTACAATGAGCAGTTCTTC. It is translated as CASRGGQYNEQFF. The full variable domain, its missing parts supplied by reference TRBV2 and TRBJ2-1, is EPEVTQTPSHQVTQMGQEVILRCVPISNHLYFYWYRQILGQKVEFLVSFYNNEISEKSEIFDDQFSVERPDGSNFTLKIRSTKLEDSAMYFCASRGGQYNEQFFGPGTRLTVL.

This chain links TRBV6-1 with TRBJ1-6; D gene unclear. Trimming stripped 1 base from V and 6 bases from J, with 13 bases between. Germline CDR1 is MNHNS and CDR2 is SASEGT. The CDR3 length is 16 residues. CDR3 sequence (DNA): TGTGCCAGCAGTGAAGTTCTAGTCGTCAGTAATTCACCCCTCCACTTT. As protein: CASSEVLVVSNSPLHF.

The chain employs TRBV7-9 and TRBJ2-7; the match to TRBD2 covers 7 bases. From germline, CDR1 is SEHNR and CDR2 FQNEAQ (reference sequence). Trimming removed 7 bases from V and 6 bases from J; junction bases left unmatched: 9. The CDR3 spans 13 residues. The chain's CDR3 is CASKERGDGEQYF. CDR3 DNA: TGTGCCAGCAAGGAGCGGGGTGACGGCGAGCAGTACTTC.

The chain combines TRBV7-3 with TRBJ1-2, with 10 bases lining up with TRBD1. Germline values: CDR1 SGHTA, CDR2 FQGTGA. The CDR3 spans 14 residues. Losses at the gene ends were 6 bases for V and 6 bases for J; bases not matched to a gene: 7. The CDR3 is CASSGGTGAHGYTF. CDR3 nucleotide sequence: TGTGCCAGCAGTGGGGGGACAGGGGCTCATGGCTACACCTTC.

This clone was counted only a few times. The CDR3 loop reads CASSPRDRSGEQYF. The DNA for the CDR3 is TGTGCCAGCTCTCCCCGGGACAGGTCGGGAGAGCAGTACTTC. V usage is TRBV18 and J usage is TRBJ2-7, with TRBD1 matching over 8 bases. From germline, CDR1 is KGHSH and CDR2 LQKENI. The CDR3 consists of 14 residues. V was clipped by 6 bases and J by 7 bases; unmatched bases: 11.

The chain links TRBV15 to TRBJ2-6; 9 bases are a match to TRBD2. Per the germline V gene, CDR1 is LNHNV and CDR2 is YYDKDF (reference sequence). There are 17 residues in the CDR3. Trimming cost V 5 bases and J 0 bases; bases outside gene matches: 5. The CDR3 coding sequence is TGTGCCACCAGCGGCGGGGGGGCAGACTCTGGGGCCAACGTCCTGACTTTC. Residues: CATSGGGADSGANVLTF.

The J gene is TRBJ1-1, the V gene TRBV5-1; 7 positions agree with TRBD1. The CDR3 totals 14 residues. Germline-derived CDR1 and CDR2 are SGHRS and YFSETQ. Trimming cost V 4 bases and J 6 bases; bases outside gene matches: 9. The CDR3 DNA follows: TGCGCCAGCAGCCTCGGACAGGTCAACGCTGAAGCTTTCTTT. This sequence encodes CASSLGQVNAEAFF.